Detailed here is one T cell receptor (beta chain). This clone was found once. Its antigen is still unknown. Base qualities are missing; no much larger clone stands one base away. The sample comes from a study of blood T cell repertoires in COVID-19 (TCRdb year 2020). In terms of the full investigation: Samples covering the acute and convalescent phases of COVID-19 were provided by collaborators in the United States, Italy and Spain. A freely available public database, intended as a resource for researchers studying the immune response to SARS-CoV-2, is where the repertoires were released. Where available, HLA class I and class II types were obtained from metadata supplied by the sample provider rather than from assay-based typing. The prospective study material was composed of cDNA or gDNA derived from T cells, B-cell-depleted T cells, or PBMCs. The samples were drawn from the first 160 participants of the ongoing ImmuneRACE study and from roughly 1,300 subjects provided by 6 global collaborators. The dataset comprised deeply sampled blood TCRbeta repertoires from subjects exposed to, actively infected with, or recovered from COVID-19. Sample metadata almost always included a de-identified subject ID, COVID-19 status, age in years and sex.

V lost 7 bases and J lost 7 bases, and the count of bases not matched to a germline gene is 8. From its cysteine to its phenylalanine, the CDR3 spans 13 amino acids. The retained sequence is limited to the CDR3, 39 bases, with the frame set at the first base. CDR1 and CDR2 are read off the germline V gene as SQVTM and ANQGSEA. The immunoSEQ Assay, a bias-controlled multiplex PCR, was used to amplify TCRbeta CDR3 regions from genomic DNA. The study's own analysis went as follows. The number of nucleated cells in each sample was estimated from the amplification of reference gene primers within the assay. To quantify the absolute abundance of each unique TCRbeta CDR3 rearrangement, sequence reads were collapsed and filtered. For each sample, productive Simpson clonality was calculated as the square root of Simpson's diversity index over productive rearrangements. TCRdb mirrors the immuneACCESS table, restricted to in-frame sequences. Some clones are absent from its copies; in checked studies, under half trace to an unresolved V gene, and the reason for the others is unknown. That table gives V, J and clone size, and the DNA gave D and trimming. For this sample the table gives some 200,000 clones, of which 60% to 85% were detected only once. Around 7.3% of the sample is taken by the ten largest.

General conclusions and limits of the study: The amount of clinical and demographic metadata varied by source and participant and was provided uncurated.

Collaborating institutions collected whole blood in K2EDTA tubes following their own protocols. For TCRbeta analysis, collaborator samples were shipped as frozen whole blood, as isolated PBMCs, or as DNA extracted from either sample type. The source is a woman between 65 and 79 years old with acute or convalescent COVID-19. The sequencing sample was made of peripheral blood. The sequence is built from TRBV29-1 and TRBJ1-5; TRBD1 aligns with 9 central bases. The sequenced DNA: TGCAGCGCCACAGGGGGCGGGAACCAGCCCCAGCATTTT. This sequence encodes CSATGGGNQPQHF.